The T cell receptor (beta chain) under discussion was sequenced for a study of blood T cell repertoires in COVID-19. At the level of the study: Sites across the United States, Italy and Spain contributed samples from acute and convalescent COVID-19. The cDNA or gDNA used as material had been derived from T cells, B-cell-depleted T cells, or PBMCs.

Original data processing: Reference gene primer amplification in the assay estimated nucleated cell counts. Some clones are missing from TCRdb's copy, which holds only in-frame ones; the method was immunoSEQ multiplex PCR. D and trimming come from the DNA, and the V and J calls and clone size come from that table. This table holds 150,000 to 200,000 clones, less than 85% found once. V was pared by 8 bases and J by 3 bases, with 14 bases between. CDR3 length: 14 amino acids. The germline CDR1 and CDR2 sequences are SNHLY and FYNNEI. Material: peripheral blood. This clonotype originated in a woman in her thirties or forties with COVID-19, enrolled during active disease. The chain carries TRBV2 and TRBJ1-5; D may be TRBD1 (5 bases). In nucleotides, the CDR3 is TGTGCCAGCGATCGCGACAGCTACAATCAGCCCCAGCATTTT. It codes for CASDRDSYNQPQHF.